The 28 T cell receptor beta chains reported below all come from one sample, sequenced in a study of T cell repertoires in cytomegalovirus infection (dated 2019 in TCRdb). For these TCRs, the target antigens are not known. Sequencing was carried out with an Illumina HiSeq 1500. Starting from the raw public reads, TCRdb applied fastp trimming at Q25, assembled clones with MiXCR and retained in-frame beta chains. Entries that share a CDR3 protein sequence are merged under the most common genes and DNA. The sample data list roughly 49,000 distinct CDR3 sequences, and 20% to 25% of these were observed just once. The ten largest make up around 20% of the sample. What was sequenced was PBMCs, sequenced either directly or after in vitro stimulation (not recorded which). These receptors originate from a human donor in good health (CMV status not recorded). Some clones in this sample may be carry-over from other donors' samples.

This clonotype appeared many times. The J gene is TRBJ2-3, the V gene TRBV7-2; no clear D. The V and J ends lost 1 base and 2 bases respectively, with 13 bases between them. The germline V gene encodes CDR1 SGHTA and CDR2 FQGNSA. The CDR3 consists of 16 residues. CDR3 in amino acids: CASSLVGRTHTDTQYF. For the CDR3, the DNA is TGTGCCAGCAGCTTAGTAGGGCGGACCCACACAGATACGCAGTATTTT.

This clonotype has more than one count but fewer than ten. This chain links TRBV20-1 with TRBJ1-5; D is unresolved. This CDR3 region has 12 residues. CDR1 DFQATT and CDR2 SNEGSKA come from the germline V gene (reference sequence). Trimming removed 6 bases at V and 1 base at J, with 7 bases between. The CDR3 DNA follows: TGCAGTGCGAAGGACAGCAATCAGCCCCAGCATTTT. It specifies CSAKDSNQPQHF.

A note on this clonotype: A much larger clone lies a single base off, so this may be a read error. V gene TRBV7-8 combines with J gene TRBJ2-3, with D possibly TRBD1 on 6 matching bases. The CDR3 spans 14 residues. The germline V gene has CDR1 SGHVS and CDR2 FQNEAQ. V lost 1 base and J 6 bases, leaving 11 bases between the germline ends. The CDR3 protein is CASSLGGPQDTQYF. The CDR3 DNA reads TGTGCCAGCAGCTTAGGGGGGCCACAGGATACGCAGTATTTT.

This clonotype turned up a few times. The CDR3 sequence is CASSQQGLSYLEQFF. For the CDR3, the DNA is TGTGCCAGCAGCCAACAGGGACTCTCCTACCTTGAGCAGTTCTTC. V is TRBV5-5 and J is TRBJ2-1; the D call may be TRBD1 or TRBD2 (6 bases each). This CDR3 is 15 amino acids long. V lost 4 bases and J lost 9, with 20 bases in between. The V gene's germline CDR1 is SGHKS and CDR2 YYEKEE (reference sequence).

V gene TRBV29-1 combines with J gene TRBJ2-5; TRBD2 might be the D (6 bases). The germline CDR1 and CDR2 sequences are SQVTM and ANQGSEA. This CDR3 is built from 13 residues. V was clipped by 7 bases and J by 5 bases, with 17 bases between them. The CDR3 nucleotides are TGCAGCGCCGGCGGCCTGGCGGGGGAGACCCAGTACTTC. The encoded protein is CSAGGLAGETQYF.

There are a few counts of this clonotype. The V call is TRBV18, the J call TRBJ2-5, with TRBD2 matching 8 bases. V gave up 3 bases and J gave up 1 base; unmatched junction bases: 1. Per the germline V gene, CDR1 is KGHSH and CDR2 is LQKENI. The CDR3 runs to 14 residues. The DNA for the CDR3 is TGTGCCAGCTCACCTGGGACTAGCCAAGAGACCCAGTACTTC. Encoded protein: CASSPGTSQETQYF.

This clonotype has only a few counts. The V call is TRBV15, the J call TRBJ1-5; D may be TRBD1 (6 bases). V lost 9 bases to trimming and J lost 7 bases, with 16 bases between them. The length of the CDR3 is 13 residues. Germline CDR1 is LNHNV and CDR2 is YYDKDF (reference sequence). The CDR3 bases are TGTGCCACTTCGAGGGGGGTCGGACAGCCCCAGCATTTT. Amino acid sequence: CATSRGVGQPQHF.

By sample share, this clonotype is medium-sized (0.01 to 0.1%). This sequence joins TRBV7-2 and TRBJ2-1; D possibly corresponds to TRBD1 (6 bases). CDR3 length: 14 residues. CDR1 and CDR2 from the germline V gene are SGHTA and FQGNSA. Trimming cost V 0 bases and J 5 bases, with 8 bases left between them. The CDR3 protein is CASSLARTDNEQFF. The CDR3, as DNA: TGTGCCAGCAGCTTAGCGAGGACAGACAATGAGCAGTTCTTC.

V gene TRBV10-3 combines with J gene TRBJ2-7, with 9 bases matching TRBD1. Germline V gene sequence: CDR1 ENHRY, CDR2 SYGVKD. With 10 bases clipped from V and 6 bases from J, the junction kept 10 bases outside the gene matches. The CDR3 sequence is 13 residues long. The CDR3 sequence is CATSGTGFSEQYF. In DNA, the CDR3 is TGTGCCACGAGTGGGACAGGGTTCTCCGAGCAGTACTTC.

This clonotype was found a few times. V is TRBV19 and J is TRBJ2-3; 8 nucleotides match TRBD2. V was clipped by 9 bases and J by 1 base; unmatched bases: 6. The germline CDR1 and CDR2 sequences are LNHDA and SQIVND (reference sequence). There are 14 residues in the CDR3. CDR3: CASSGGGGTDTQYF. The CDR3 DNA sequence: TGTGCCAGCTCGGGAGGGGGGGGCACAGATACGCAGTATTTT.

This clonotype was observed at least ten times. This sequence joins TRBV7-2 and TRBJ1-4; no reliable D call. The germline V and J ends were trimmed by 1 base and 8 bases, with 8 bases remaining between them. The CDR3 consists of 13 residues. CDR1 and CDR2 from the germline V gene are SGHTA and FQGNSA. The CDR3 DNA reads TGTGCCAGCAGCTTAGGCGTCTGGGAAAAACTGTTTTTT. It translates to CASSLGVWEKLFF.

This rearrangement joins TRBV7-8 to TRBJ2-7; 8 nucleotides match TRBD1. CDR1 is SGHVS, CDR2 FQNEAQ, per germline. CDR3 length equals 14 residues. J was trimmed by 3 bases and V by 5 bases; bases with no gene match: 6. The CDR3, as DNA: TGTGCCAGCAGCCCCGGGACAGGCCACTACGAGCAGTACTTC. Encoded protein: CASSPGTGHYEQYF.

The rearrangement joins TRBV28 to TRBJ2-5; D is possibly TRBD2 (5 bases). The germline gives CDR1 MDHEN, CDR2 SYDVKM. The CDR3 runs 14 residues. Trimming pared 3 bases from V and 3 bases from J, leaving 11 bases between. CDR3 nucleotide sequence: TGTGCCAGCAGTTTGCCAAGCGGCGAAGAGACCCAGTACTTC. Its translation: CASSLPSGEETQYF.

This clonotype was counted many times. The chain recombines TRBV27 with TRBJ1-6; D is ambiguous. From germline, CDR1 is MNHEY and CDR2 SMNVEV (reference sequence). The ends were cut back, 3 bases at V and 7 bases at J, with 10 bases in the middle. CDR3 length: 14 amino acids. Here the CDR3 DNA reads TGTGCCAGCAGTTTGGCACAGAGGAATTCACCCCTCCACTTT. Protein product: CASSLAQRNSPLHF.

This clonotype was recorded a few times. The chain couples TRBV6-2 or TRBV6-3 to TRBJ1-2; 9 bases are a match to TRBD1. The ends lost 6 bases at V and 6 bases at J; junction bases unmatched: 8. The CDR3 is made up of 14 amino acids. CDR1 is MNHEY and CDR2 is SVGEGT in the germline V gene. The CDR3 nucleotides read TGTGCCAGCAGCTTCGGACAGGGGTGGAATGGCTACACCTTC. This gives the protein CASSFGQGWNGYTF.

This clonotype has only a few counts. The J gene is TRBJ2-4, the V gene TRBV6-1; 9 nucleotides agree with TRBD2. Germline V gene lookup returns CDR1 MNHNS and CDR2 SASEGT. The CDR3 runs 13 residues. The V segment lost 8 bases and the J segment 8 bases; nucleotides outside the gene matches: 7. The CDR3 bases are TGTGCCAGCGCGGGGGGGGCCGGGGACATTCAGTACTTC. Its protein product is CASAGGAGDIQYF.

This clonotype was seen ten or more times. The J gene is TRBJ2-7, the V gene TRBV12-3 or TRBV12-4; 7 positions agree with TRBD2. V shed 6 bases and J 3 bases; nucleotides not matched to a gene: 5. This CDR3 is 13 amino acids long. CDR3 bases: TGTGCCAGCAGCCCGGGACTACTCTACGAGCAGTACTTC. As protein: CASSPGLLYEQYF.

The chain combines TRBV7-9 with TRBJ2-1; TRBD1 matches 9 bases. V shed 5 bases, J shed 3 bases, and the junction held 14 bases outside the gene matches. The CDR3 contains 18 residues. The germline CDR1 and CDR2 sequences are SEHNR and FQNEAQ (reference sequence). The CDR3 DNA reads TGTGCCAGCAGCCCCAAGTTTCCGGGACAGGGTCGCTACAATGAGCAGTTCTTC. It specifies CASSPKFPGQGRYNEQFF.

This clonotype was detected ten times or more. The V gene is TRBV7-6, the J gene TRBJ2-1; D uncertain. The V gene's germline CDR1 is SGHVS and CDR2 FNYEAQ. This CDR3 is built from 12 residues. V dropped 2 bases and J dropped 7 bases, with 6 bases sitting between them. CDR3 region: CASSLTSNEQFF. For the CDR3, the DNA is TGTGCCAGCAGCTTAACAAGTAATGAGCAGTTCTTC. The full variable domain, rest sourced from reference TRBV7-6 and TRBJ2-1, is GAGVSQSPRYKVTKRGQDVALRCDPISGHVSLYWYRQALGQGPEFLTYFNYEAQQDKSGLPNDRFSAERPEGSISTLTIQRTEQRDSAMYRCASSLTSNEQFFGPGTRLTVL.

This clonotype was detected ten times or more. The chain joins TRBV7-2 to TRBJ2-7; the D gene could be TRBD1 or TRBD2 (7 bases each). Trimming stripped 1 base from V and 6 bases from J, with 13 bases between. The CDR3 length is 14 residues. Germline lookup yields CDR1 SGHTA and CDR2 FQGNSA. Here the CDR3 DNA reads TGTGCCAGCAGCTTAGTACAGGGGAGGGGCGAGCAGTACTTC. Translating gives CASSLVQGRGEQYF.

This clonotype occurred a few times. The chain uses TRBV7-9 and TRBJ2-7; TRBD2 might be the D (6 bases). Trimming removed 1 base at V and 4 bases at J, with 14 bases between. This CDR3 is 15 amino acids long. Per germline, CDR1 SEHNR and CDR2 FQNEAQ (reference sequence). The CDR3 DNA reads TGTGCCAGCAGCTTAGGGTTTACGGGAGAGTACGAGCAGTACTTC. It specifies CASSLGFTGEYEQYF.

Only a few counts were recorded for this clonotype. The chain is built from TRBV2 and TRBJ2-7; a weak D match, TRBD1 (5 bases). V was clipped by 4 bases and J by 2 bases, with 9 bases between them. This CDR3 is built from 13 residues. CDR1 and CDR2 from the germline V gene are SNHLY and FYNNEI. For the CDR3, the DNA is TGTGCCAGCAGTGGCTCAGGGCCCTACGAGCAGTACTTC. Its protein product is CASSGSGPYEQYF.

The chain couples TRBV7-2 to TRBJ2-5; 8 positions match TRBD2. Germline CDR1 SGHTA, CDR2 FQGNSA. CDR3 length: 13 residues. V lost 5 bases and J lost 7; bases outside the gene matches: 6. CDR3 sequence: CASSAGGAGTQYF. The DNA of the CDR3 is TGTGCCAGCAGCGCCGGGGGGGCCGGGACCCAGTACTTC.

This clonotype was counted many times. The V call is TRBV10-3, the J call TRBJ2-1; 8 bases are shared with TRBD2. The V gene end was trimmed by 6 bases and the J gene end by 3 bases; junction bases not matched to a gene: 7. The CDR3 totals 15 residues. The germline V gene has CDR1 ENHRY and CDR2 SYGVKD. This CDR3 is CAISPRGDDYNEQFF. The CDR3 DNA is TGTGCCATCAGCCCGCGGGGGGACGACTACAATGAGCAGTTCTTC.

This clonotype has just a few counts. This chain connects TRBV7-9 to TRBJ1-2; D gene uncertain. This CDR3 contains 13 residues. V lost 5 bases and J lost 8, with 15 bases in between. CDR1 and CDR2 (germline): SEHNR, FQNEAQ (reference sequence). The CDR3 loop reads CASSPSEGSGYTF. The DNA for the CDR3 is TGTGCCAGCAGCCCGTCGGAGGGATCGGGCTACACCTTC.

This clonotype was picked up many times. CDR3 region: CATSRDQRGGSYEQYF. The DNA of the CDR3 is TGTGCCACCAGCAGAGATCAAAGGGGGGGCAGCTACGAGCAGTACTTC. V usage is TRBV15 and J usage is TRBJ2-7; D may be TRBD2 (7 bases). This CDR3 comprises 16 residues. Germline V CDR1 and CDR2: LNHNV, YYDKDF (reference sequence). V gave up 0 bases and J gave up 3 bases, with 15 bases separating them.

J is TRBJ2-2 and V is TRBV12-3 or TRBV12-4; D is undetermined. V was cut by 0 bases and J by 6 bases, with 8 bases left in between. This CDR3 contains 14 residues. The CDR3 DNA reads as TGTGCCAGCAGTTTAGCGACAAAGGCCGGGGAGCTGTTTTTT. It codes for CASSLATKAGELFF.

There are many counts of this clonotype. The V call is TRBV5-4, the J call TRBJ2-1; 10 bases agree with TRBD2. Germline trimming cut 3 bases from V and 1 base from J; bases unmatched to any gene: 10. Looked up from germline, CDR1 is SGHNT and CDR2 is YYREEE (reference sequence). The CDR3 has 18 residues. In nucleotides, the CDR3 is TGTGCCAGCAGCTGGGCCAGCGGGGGGGCCACATCCTACAATGAGCAGTTCTTC. This codes for CASSWASGGATSYNEQFF.